The T cell receptor (beta chain) described here comes from a study of blood T cell repertoires in COVID-19. For the study at large: Some COVID-19 samples were acute and others convalescent; all came from the United States, Italy and Spain. Sources were T cells, B-cell-depleted T cells, or PBMCs; the material itself was cDNA or gDNA.

In the study's own analysis: Counts of nucleated cells, estimated from reference gene primer amplification, were obtained. The assay was immunoSEQ multiplex PCR, and TCRdb's table has in-frame clones only and misses some. D and trimming come from the DNA, and the V and J calls and clone size come from that table. The sample consists of some 150,000 clones, roughly four fifths of them appearing once. Germline V gene data show CDR1 as SEHNR and CDR2 as FQNEAQ (reference sequence). The J segment lost 5 bases and the V segment lost 3 bases, leaving 1 base of the junction unmatched. This CDR3 has 12 residues.

The chain is built from TRBV7-9 and TRBJ2-7; 7 bases are shared with TRBD2. The sequenced material came from peripheral blood. The clonotype was recovered from a human donor with acute or convalescent COVID-19. The donor label of this sample is uncertain. As DNA, the CDR3 is TGTGCCAGCAGCTTGGCGGGGGACGAGCAGTACTTC. As protein: CASSLAGDEQYF.